These 8 T cell receptor beta chains were all obtained from the same sample, sequenced in a study of post-analysis software for immune sequencing data. Broader study findings: TRBV5-6, TRBV5-1 and TRBV20-1 belonged to a set of five TRBV segments that were more frequent in patients than controls.

Prepared TCR beta cDNA libraries contained unique molecular identifiers. TCRdb re-called the PCR reads with MiXCR, one entry per CDR3 protein. The sample yields hundreds of thousands of distinct CDR3 sequences, 40% to 50% seen once. What these receptors recognize is not known. Sequences were obtained from blood. All receptors come from a girl between 10 and 17 years old with multiple sclerosis.

This chain connects TRBV27 to TRBJ2-3; TRBD2 might be the D (5 bases). Trimming took off 0 bases at V and 2 bases at J, with 12 bases between the two ends. The CDR3 loop spans 16 amino acids. Per germline, CDR1 MNHEY and CDR2 SMNVEV (reference sequence). CDR3 DNA sequence: TGTGCCAGCAGTTTATCCCGAGGGATAATCACAGATACGCAGTATTTT. Translating it yields CASSLSRGIITDTQYF.

This sequence joins TRBV6-5 and TRBJ2-3, with TRBD1 matching over 8 bases. The J segment lost 2 bases and the V segment lost 8 bases, leaving 3 bases of the junction unmatched. Germline V gene sequence: CDR1 MNHEY, CDR2 SVGAGI. The CDR3 totals 13 residues. The CDR3 reads CASRTGNTDTQYF. The CDR3, as DNA: TGTGCCAGCCGGACAGGGAACACAGATACGCAGTATTTT.

This clonotype was counted a few times. This rearrangement joins TRBV20-1 to TRBJ1-2; D not certain. V dropped 5 bases and J dropped 0 bases, with 13 bases sitting between them. Germline lookup yields CDR1 DFQATT and CDR2 SNEGSKA (reference sequence). This CDR3 has 14 amino acids. The CDR3 spells CSASRKVANYGYTF. The DNA for the CDR3 is TGCAGTGCTTCCAGGAAAGTAGCTAACTATGGCTACACCTTC.

V is TRBV5-1 and J is TRBJ2-1, with D hard to call. V gave up 6 bases and J gave up 10 bases, with 11 bases separating them. The V gene's germline CDR1 is SGHRS and CDR2 YFSETQ. This CDR3 is built from 11 residues. CDR3 nucleotides: TGCGCCAGCACCTTCCACGGGGAGCAGTTCTTC. Its translation: CASTFHGEQFF.

The chain combines TRBV27 with TRBJ2-7; 8 bases map to TRBD1. The ends lost 0 bases at V and 0 bases at J; junction bases unmatched: 4. Germline loops: CDR1 MNHEY, CDR2 SMNVEV (reference sequence). This CDR3 is built from 16 residues. The CDR3 loop is CASSLSGQGASYEQYF. Written as DNA, the CDR3 is TGTGCCAGCAGTTTATCGGGGCAGGGGGCCTCCTACGAGCAGTACTTC.

The chain joins TRBV7-9 to TRBJ1-2, with TRBD1 as a possible D gene (6 bases). The V end lost 4 bases, the J end lost 2 bases, and 11 bases lay between the germline ends. The germline V gene has CDR1 SEHNR and CDR2 FQNEAQ (reference sequence). The CDR3 has 14 amino acids. The CDR3 coding sequence is TGTGCCAGCAGCTCCCGGACAGAAAACTATGGCTACACCTTC. Translated: CASSSRTENYGYTF.

This chain links TRBV12-3 or TRBV12-4 with TRBJ1-5; D remains ambiguous. This CDR3 has 14 amino acids. Trimming took off 3 bases at V and 8 bases at J, with 14 bases between the two ends. This CDR3 reads CASSFPGVGKPQHF. The DNA of the CDR3 is TGTGCCAGCAGTTTCCCAGGTGTCGGGAAGCCCCAGCATTTT.

V and J are TRBV6-5 and TRBJ2-7; D may be TRBD1 or TRBD2 (6 bases each). The V gene lost 6 bases and the J gene lost 4 bases, with 13 bases spanning the gap. The CDR3 runs 13 residues. From germline, CDR1 is MNHEY and CDR2 SVGAGI. The CDR3 region is CASSVGGPYEQYF. In DNA form, the CDR3 reads TGTGCCAGCAGCGTAGGGGGGCCTTACGAGCAGTACTTC.